A selection of T cell receptor beta chains follows, all from one sample in a study of blood T cell repertoires in COVID-19. The protocol was immunoSEQ multiplex PCR, while the TCRdb copy is restricted to in-frame clones and leaves out a portion. The profile shows around 310,000 clones, 90% of them singletons. The sample consisted of peripheral blood. The receptors shown here come from a woman aged 40 to 55 with COVID-19, enrolled during active disease. CDR3s include the opening cysteine and the closing phenylalanine or tryptophan. A D gene is named only where the DNA matches it firmly. Not all rows give a size; the values are once, few, many and, for expanded clones, a class.

clone size	V gene	CDR3 length	D gene	J gene	CDR3 protein	CDR3 DNA
once	TRBV4-2	17	TRBD1	TRBJ2-3	CASSQLQMGQDTDTQYF	TGTGCCAGCAGCCAACTCCAGATGGGACAGGACACAGATACGCAGTATTTT
.	TRBV7-3	16	TRBD2	TRBJ2-1	CASSFPGLAAYNEQFF	TGTGCCAGCAGCTTTCCGGGACTAGCGGCATACAATGAGCAGTTCTTC
.	TRBV19	16	TRBD2	TRBJ2-1	CASSLPPAGVGVEQFF	TGTGCCAGTAGTCTCCCCCCAGCGGGGGTGGGGGTTGAGCAGTTCTTC
.	TRBV10-3	13	.	TRBJ1-5	CAITGFLNQPQHF	TGTGCCATCACGGGGTTCCTTAATCAGCCCCAGCATTTT
.	TRBV7-6	14	.	TRBJ2-1	CASSHDWPNNEQFF	TGTGCCAGCAGCCACGACTGGCCTAACAATGAGCAGTTCTTC
.	TRBV28	15	TRBD1	TRBJ1-5	CASSGTVYWGQPQHF	TGTGCCAGCAGTGGGACAGTATATTGGGGACAGCCCCAGCATTTT
.	TRBV5-1	15	TRBD1	TRBJ1-2	CASSLAGQGDGGYTF	TGCGCCAGCAGCTTGGCCGGACAGGGGGATGGCGGCTACACCTTC
once	TRBV7-3	18	.	TRBJ2-1	CASSFVGRGASAFHEQFF	TGTGCCAGCAGCTTTGTCGGACGGGGGGCTAGCGCTTTCCATGAGCAGTTCTTC
.	TRBV30	14	TRBD2	TRBJ2-3	CAWTRLAGPDTQYF	TGTGCCTGGACGAGACTAGCGGGACCAGATACGCAGTATTTT
.	TRBV4-3	16	.	TRBJ2-7	CASSQGAAPGAYEQYF	TGCGCCAGCAGCCAAGGAGCGGCCCCAGGCGCCTACGAGCAGTACTTC
.	TRBV7-9	12	TRBD2	TRBJ2-7	CASAGGVYEQYF	TGTGCCTCTGCGGGGGGCGTTTACGAGCAGTACTTC
.	TRBV10-3	14	TRBD2	TRBJ2-3	CAIKASGNTDTQYF	TGTGCCATCAAGGCTAGCGGGAACACAGATACGCAGTATTTT
.	TRBV6-2/TRBV6-3	15	TRBD2	TRBJ2-3	CASSFRTSTTDTQYF	TGTGCCAGCAGTTTTCGGACTAGCACAACAGATACGCAGTATTTT
.	TRBV18	15	.	TRBJ1-4	CASSPPSRAREKLFF	TGTGCCAGCTCACCACCTTCGAGGGCCAGGGAAAAACTGTTTTTT
once	TRBV24-1	14	TRBD1	TRBJ2-7	CATAQGQGSYEQYF	TGTGCCACGGCTCAGGGACAGGGGTCGTACGAGCAGTACTTC
.	TRBV6-1	12	.	TRBJ1-6	CASTPAGKPLHF	TGTGCCAGCACCCCGGCAGGGAAGCCCCTCCACTTT
.	TRBV18	14	.	TRBJ1-1	CASSLIQGNTEAFF	TGTGCCAGCTCACTCATACAGGGGAACACTGAAGCTTTCTTT
.	TRBV19	15	TRBD1	TRBJ1-1	CASSLWDRENTEAFF	TGTGCCAGTAGTCTGTGGGACAGGGAAAACACTGAAGCTTTCTTT
.	TRBV28	16	.	TRBJ2-7	CASSFGSGGLAYEQYF	TGTGCCAGCAGTTTTGGGTCTGGCGGGCTGGCCTACGAGCAGTACTTC
.	TRBV19	11	.	TRBJ1-1	CASNRYTEAFF	TGTGCCAGTAACAGGTACACTGAAGCTTTCTTT
.	TRBV19	16	TRBD1	TRBJ2-7	CASSIERGTGTYEQYF	TGTGCCAGTAGTATAGAAAGGGGGACAGGTACCTACGAGCAGTACTTC
.	TRBV5-6	14	.	TRBJ2-7	CASSPPNGENEQYF	TGTGCCAGCAGTCCGCCGAATGGGGAGAACGAGCAGTACTTC
.	TRBV6-5	14	.	TRBJ1-1	CASYLEGWGTEAFF	TGTGCCAGCTATTTGGAGGGTTGGGGAACTGAAGCTTTCTTT
.	TRBV18	14	.	TRBJ2-3	CASSPGGYTDTQYF	TGTGCCAGCTCACCGGGGGGTTACACAGATACGCAGTATTTT
.	TRBV10-3	15	.	TRBJ1-4	CAISDRGVANEKLFF	TGTGCCATCAGTGACAGGGGTGTTGCTAATGAAAAACTGTTTTTT
.	TRBV7-8	18	TRBD1	TRBJ1-5	CASSPGTGGYYSNQPQHF	TGTGCCAGCAGCCCGGGGACAGGGGGGTACTATAGCAATCAGCCCCAGCATTTT
.	TRBV7-3	12	.	TRBJ1-1	CASSLAAGEAFF	TGTGCCAGCAGCTTAGCGGCAGGGGAAGCTTTCTTT
.	TRBV7-9	14	TRBD1	TRBJ1-4	CASSRGQLNEKLFF	TGTGCCAGCAGCCGGGGACAGCTCAATGAAAAACTGTTTTTT
.	TRBV19	13	.	TRBJ1-2	CASTSGENYGYTF	TGTGCCAGTACCTCGGGAGAAAACTATGGCTACACCTTC
few	TRBV7-9	18	.	TRBJ2-3	CASSLEPGWVFSTDTQYF	TGTGCCAGCAGCTTAGAACCAGGCTGGGTGTTTAGCACAGATACGCAGTATTTT
few	TRBV7-9	14	TRBD1	TRBJ2-5	CASSFDRGQETQYF	TGTGCCAGCAGCTTCGACAGGGGGCAAGAGACCCAGTACTTC
.	TRBV27	13	.	TRBJ1-6	CATGWFGNSPLHF	TGTGCCACGGGATGGTTCGGGAATTCACCCCTCCACTTT
.	TRBV12-3/TRBV12-4	13	.	TRBJ2-7	CASSLALSYEQYF	TGTGCCAGCAGTTTAGCCCTTTCCTACGAGCAGTACTTC
.	TRBV28	15	TRBD2	TRBJ2-7	CASSPGTSGLIEQYF	TGTGCCAGCAGCCCAGGGACTAGTGGACTAATCGAGCAGTACTTC
.	TRBV7-9	15	TRBD1	TRBJ1-2	CASSSWDRLNYGYTF	TGTGCCAGCAGCTCGTGGGACAGATTAAACTATGGCTACACCTTC
.	TRBV7-9	12	.	TRBJ2-7	CASSLSDYEQYF	TGTGCCAGCAGCTTGTCAGACTACGAGCAGTACTTC
.	TRBV7-9	11	.	TRBJ2-7	CASSFSYEQYF	TGTGCCAGCAGCTTCAGTTACGAGCAGTACTTC
.	TRBV4-1	15	TRBD1	TRBJ1-2	CASSPTGDSTLGYTF	TGCGCCAGCAGCCCGACAGGGGATTCGACTCTGGGCTACACCTTC
.	TRBV27	14	.	TRBJ2-1	CASSGGGLYNEQFF	TGTGCCAGCAGTGGGGGCGGGCTTTACAATGAGCAGTTCTTC
.	TRBV6-2/TRBV6-3	17	TRBD2	TRBJ2-2	CASSYASGGTNTGELFF	TGTGCCAGCAGTTACGCAAGCGGGGGAACGAACACCGGGGAGCTGTTTTTT
.	TRBV6-6	16	.	TRBJ1-6	CASSLTVSSYNSPLHF	TGTGCCAGCAGTTTAACAGTGAGCTCCTATAATTCACCCCTCCACTTT
.	TRBV28	14	TRBD2	TRBJ2-7	CASISGGVSYEQYF	TGTGCCAGCATTTCCGGGGGGGTTTCCTACGAGCAGTACTTC
.	TRBV9	16	.	TRBJ2-3	CASSVTSQGSTDTQYF	TGTGCCAGCAGCGTTACAAGCCAGGGTAGCACAGATACGCAGTATTTT